A selection of T cell receptor beta chains follows, all from one sample in a study of human T cells and chemical hapten exposure. TCRdb used MiXCR to reprocess the RACE reads, holding one entry per CDR3 protein. This repertoire shows around 120,000 distinct CDR3 sequences, about 14% found once; its top ten account for about 3%. Sequences were derived from whole blood, sampled in connection with sensitization to the hapten diphenylcyclopropenone (DPC). The receptor source for this set is a woman younger than 35 with alopecia areata. Some clones in this sample may be carry-over from other donors' samples. The CDR3 runs from the conserved cysteine through the conserved F or W. The D gene is left open where the match is weak. A row's size may be missing; if present it is once, few, many or a size class.

clone_size,d_call,v_call,j_call,cdr3_aa,cdr3_nt
many,TRBD2,TRBV11-2,TRBJ2-2,CAGREANTGELFF,TGTGCCGGGAGGGAGGCGAACACCGGGGAGCTGTTTTTT
few,.,TRBV10-2,TRBJ1-2,CASSESSGRTGYTF,TGCGCCAGCAGTGAGTCGTCCGGACGGACTGGCTACACCTTC
.,.,TRBV27,TRBJ1-6,CASSLAQGSSPLHF,TGTGCCAGCAGTTTGGCGCAGGGGAGCTCACCCCTCCACTTT
.,.,TRBV3-1,TRBJ2-5,CASSQATVAETQYF,TGTGCCAGCAGCCAAGCGACAGTCGCGGAGACCCAGTACTTC
many,.,TRBV5-1,TRBJ2-3,CASSLDSTDTQYF,TGCGCCAGCAGCTTGGATAGTACAGATACGCAGTATTTT
many,.,TRBV7-9,TRBJ2-4,CASSPGDRANIQYF,TGTGCCAGCAGCCCAGGGGATCGGGCAAACATTCAGTACTTC
.,.,TRBV20-1,TRBJ2-3,CSARRHGASGLSTDTQYF,TGCAGTGCTAGGAGGCATGGCGCTTCCGGACTTAGCACAGATACGCAGTATTTT
.,.,TRBV11-2,TRBJ2-7,CASSLPGARFYEQYF,TGTGCCAGCAGCTTACCAGGGGCGAGATTCTACGAGCAGTACTTC
.,TRBD1,TRBV12-3/TRBV12-4,TRBJ1-1,CASTTTTGGNTEAFF,TGTGCCAGCACCACCACGACAGGGGGGAATACTGAAGCTTTCTTT
.,TRBD1,TRBV5-1,TRBJ2-7,CASSLAPGQGSYEQYF,TGCGCCAGCAGCTTGGCCCCGGGACAGGGGTCCTACGAGCAGTACTTC